This TCR beta chain was documented in a study of shared clonotypes between healthy human individuals. Findings and caveats of the study: Generation probabilities were higher for clonotypes shared across all four sorted-subset donors than for unshared ones.

Germline V gene lookup returns CDR1 MNHEY and CDR2 SVGAGI. This CDR3 is built from 15 residues. The V and J ends lost 0 bases and 5 bases respectively, with 13 bases between them. Regarding this clone: No antigen is known for it.

Naive-designated CD8 cells lacked CD45RO, were positively enriched for CCR7, and omitted terminally differentiated effector memory CD45RA+ cells. Clones were sequenced by immunoSEQ multiplex PCR, and TCRdb holds only the in-frame ones, with some missing. The table includes around 2,000,000 clones, less than 95% detected once. This rearrangement joins TRBV6-5 to TRBJ1-2; D is ambiguous. The receptor was isolated from a man aged 18 to 29 in good health. Input material: naive CD8+ T cells sorted from blood. This chain's CDR3 is CASSYSLGFGYGYTF. The DNA of the CDR3 is TGTGCCAGCAGTTACTCGCTAGGGTTTGGGTATGGCTACACCTTC.